This section outlines one T cell receptor beta chain sequence together with its context. In the original analysis: Amplifying reference gene primers gave estimates of nucleated cell counts. Generated by immunoSEQ multiplex PCR, the TCRdb table keeps only in-frame clones and is missing some. V, J and clone size were drawn from that table, and D and trimming were deduced from the DNA. This sample has around 190,000 clones, with around 86% found just once. The data derive from a study of blood T cell repertoires in COVID-19. In the study overall: Researchers got acute and convalescent COVID-19 samples from the United States, Italy and Spain.

This TCR was recovered from a man aged 45-65 years with active or convalescent COVID-19. Sequencing was performed on peripheral blood.

The CDR3 protein is CASSPGQYNQPQHF. The DNA of the CDR3 is TGTGCCAGCTCACCGGGACAGTACAATCAGCCCCAGCATTTT. The gene calls are TRBV18 and TRBJ1-5; 7 nucleotides match TRBD1. Looked up from germline, CDR1 is KGHSH and CDR2 is LQKENI. The trim removed 3 bases at V and 3 bases at J, leaving 2 bases unmatched. This CDR3 is 14 amino acids long. Full variable domain (remainder filled in from reference TRBV18 and TRBJ1-5): NAGVMQNPRHLVRRRGQEARLRCSPMKGHSHVYWYRQLPEEGLKFMVYLQKENIIDESGMPKERFSAEFPKEGPSILRIQQVVRGDSAAYFCASSPGQYNQPQHFGDGTRLSIL.